This T cell receptor (beta chain) was observed in a study of post-analysis software for immune sequencing data. Trimming at V came to 4 bases and at J to 14 bases, leaving 11 bases not matched to a gene. CDR3 length: 14 residues. Germline V gene data show CDR1 as SGDLS and CDR2 as YYNGEE. This clonotype was seen a handful of times. Its specificity is unknown. Study-level points and caveats: Roughly five TRBV segments were significantly more frequent in patients than in controls. TRBV5-6, TRBV5-1 and TRBV20-1 were among these segments. Controls had significantly higher normalized Chao1 diversity than multiple sclerosis patients.

cDNA libraries of TCR beta carried unique molecular identifiers. Starting from approximately 1 to 10 million T cells, the study yielded 460,000 or so cDNA molecules. TCRdb processed the PCR reads anew with MiXCR; each CDR3 protein has one entry. The sample consists of over 700,000 distinct CDR3 sequences, less than 35% of them appearing once. Sequenced sample: blood. The chain has TRBV9 and TRBJ1-6; 8 nucleotides agree with TRBD1. The clonotype was recovered from a girl aged 5-17 years with multiple sclerosis. CDR3 loop: CASSLAGGSSTLHF. As DNA, the CDR3 is TGTGCCAGCAGCCTGGCAGGGGGCAGTTCCACCCTCCACTTT.